This TCR beta chain was captured in a study of molecular identifiers for immune sequencing clone quantification. Study-wide background: Replicates split RNA from around 20,000 or 100,000 naive CD8 cells five ways, and the researchers sequenced four portions. General study results and limits: Should identical TCR molecules share a barcode, the sizes of highly expanded clones could be underestimated.

CD8+CD4-CCR7+CD45RA+ sorting gave the naive CD8 T cells. This clonotype came up a few times. Its matching antigen is unknown. Germline V gene lookup returns CDR1 PRHDT and CDR2 FYEKMQ (reference sequence). This CDR3 spans 18 amino acids. V dropped 8 bases and J dropped 4 bases, with 29 bases sitting between them. Previously reported methods and listed TCR primers produced the bulk TCR libraries. TCRdb re-called the PCR reads through MiXCR, storing one row per CDR3 protein. The sample has about 320,000 distinct CDR3 sequences, about 22% seen once. The gene calls are TRBV13 and TRBJ1-2; perhaps TRBD1 as D (5 bases). This sequence originates from a human donor in good health. Some libraries in this study had Jurkat cell RNA spiked in. Sequenced: naive CD8+ T cells from blood, with Jurkat cell RNA spiked in. The subset is: FACS-sorted CD8+CD4-CCR7+CD45RA+ naive T cells. The CDR3 region has the DNA TGTGCCAGCGGCCCCCGGGGGGGGGGTGCAGAACCGCTCTATGGCTACACCTTC. The encoded protein is CASGPRGGGAEPLYGYTF.